The 19 T cell receptor beta chains given below trace back to one sample, sequenced in a study of shared clonotypes between healthy human individuals. Sequencing used immunoSEQ multiplex PCR; TCRdb keeps in-frame clones, though not all of them. The data contain about a million clones, 70% to 80% of them singletons. What was sequenced was memory CD4+ T cells sorted from blood. Noted subset: CD45RA-negative fraction. Every receptor here comes from a man younger than 35 in good health.

The chain has TRBV19 and TRBJ2-5, with D possibly being TRBD1 (6 bases). V lost 8 bases and J 0 bases, leaving 25 bases between the germline ends. The CDR3 is made up of 18 amino acids. Looked up from germline, CDR1 is LNHDA and CDR2 is SQIVND (reference sequence). Here the CDR3 reads CASHGAHTGTNNQETQYF. CDR3 in DNA: TGTGCCAGTCACGGGGCCCACACAGGGACAAATAACCAAGAGACCCAGTACTTC.

The chain joins TRBV30 to TRBJ2-4, with 7 bases that match TRBD1. The CDR3 has 15 residues. J gave up 6 bases and V 0 bases, and 8 bases lay outside the gene matches. CDR1 is GTSNPN, CDR2 SVGIG, per germline (reference sequence). CDR3 nucleotides: TGTGCCTGGAGTGTACGTAGGGGGCCGGGAAACATTCAGTACTTC. Protein: CAWSVRRGPGNIQYF.

The CDR3 loop is CASSEPGLAETQYF. Written as DNA, the CDR3 is TGTGCCAGCAGTGAACCAGGACTAGCAGAGACCCAGTACTTC. The chain carries TRBV25-1 and TRBJ2-5, with TRBD2 matching over 8 bases. Per germline, CDR1 MGHDK and CDR2 SYGVNS. The CDR3 spans 14 residues. V gave up 2 bases and J gave up 4 bases; unmatched junction bases: 3.

This clone has a single count. The chain recombines TRBV29-1 with TRBJ1-1, with D perhaps TRBD1 (6 bases). Germline-derived CDR1 and CDR2 are SQVTM and ANQGSEA. CDR3 length: 13 residues. Between the trimmed V and J ends, which lost 6 bases and 4 bases, there was a span of 15 bases. The DNA of the CDR3 is TGCAGCGTCGGGGACCCCAGGGGCACTGAAGCTTTCTTT. Translation: CSVGDPRGTEAFF. Full variable domain (rest looked up from reference TRBV29-1 and TRBJ1-1): SAVISQKPSRDICQRGTSLTIQCQVDSQVTMMFWYRQQPGQSLTLIATANQGSEATYESGFVIDKFPISRPNLTFSTLTVSNMSPEDSSIYLCSVGDPRGTEAFFGQGTRLTVV.

The chain employs TRBV10-2 and TRBJ2-5; possible D gene TRBD2, 5 bases. Germline lookup yields CDR1 WSHSY and CDR2 SAAADI. V was shortened by 6 bases and J by 1 base, with 12 bases between the two germline ends. The CDR3 length is 14 residues. The CDR3 region has the DNA TGCGCCAGCAGGGACTCACCGGGCCAAGAGACCCAGTACTTC. Translation: CASRDSPGQETQYF.

The chain carries TRBV7-4 and TRBJ2-3; D is possibly TRBD1 (6 bases). The CDR3 has 17 amino acids. The ends were cut back, 5 bases at V and 0 bases at J, with 18 bases in the middle. CDR1 SGHVT and CDR2 SQSDAQ come from the germline V gene. CDR3 amino acids: CASSDARDTTSTDTQYF. Written as DNA, the CDR3 is TGTGCCAGCAGCGACGCCCGGGACACAACTAGCACAGATACGCAGTATTTT.

On this clone: Other DNA variants within this sample encode the same CDR3. V usage is TRBV18 and J usage is TRBJ1-1; TRBD1 might be the D (6 bases). Germline CDR1 is KGHSH and CDR2 is LQKENI. V dropped 3 bases and J dropped 8 bases, with 7 bases sitting between them. This CDR3 has 11 residues. The CDR3 DNA sequence: TGTGCCAGCTCACCCGACAGGGAAGCTTTCTTT. This gives the protein CASSPDREAFF.

This CDR3 reads CSVERFRWGSYNEQFF. The DNA of the CDR3 is TGCAGCGTTGAAAGGTTTCGGTGGGGTTCTTACAATGAGCAGTTCTTC. J is TRBJ2-1 and V is TRBV29-1, with D uncertain. The germline gives CDR1 SQVTM, CDR2 ANQGSEA. The V gene lost 2 bases and the J gene lost 4 bases, with 18 bases spanning the gap. The CDR3 has 16 amino acids.

This clone was recorded once. This rearrangement joins TRBV5-4 to TRBJ2-3; D gene unclear. The CDR3 is 12 amino acids. Germline loops: CDR1 SGHNT, CDR2 YYREEE (reference sequence). V was pared by 0 bases and J by 6 bases, with 5 bases between. CDR3 loop: CASSLESDTQYF. The CDR3 DNA reads as TGTGCCAGCAGCTTGGAATCGGATACGCAGTATTTT.

This chain's CDR3 is CAWSATGSYEQYF. The CDR3 DNA sequence: TGTGCCTGGAGTGCGACAGGCTCCTACGAGCAGTACTTC. The chain couples TRBV30 to TRBJ2-7, with D perhaps TRBD1 (6 bases). The CDR3 has 13 amino acids. Germline V CDR1 and CDR2: GTSNPN, SVGIG (reference sequence). The V end was cut by 1 base, the J end by 0 bases, with 7 bases between.

The V and J genes are TRBV5-1 and TRBJ2-5; D is uncertain. The CDR3 has 13 residues. Germline CDR1 is SGHRS and CDR2 is YFSETQ. The V and J ends lost 3 bases and 2 bases respectively, with 8 bases between them. The CDR3 sequence: CASSSKGQETQYF. CDR3 sequence (DNA): TGCGCCAGCAGCTCGAAGGGACAAGAGACCCAGTACTTC.

This clone was recorded many times. The chain is built from TRBV7-9 and TRBJ2-3, with D possibly matching TRBD1 (6 bases). CDR3 length equals 14 residues. Germline assignment: CDR1 SEHNR and CDR2 FQNEAQ (reference sequence). Trimming removed 1 base at V and 5 bases at J, with 10 bases between. CDR3 nucleotide sequence: TGTGCCAGCAGCTTAGACAGGGAAGGAGATACGCAGTATTTT. Amino acid sequence: CASSLDREGDTQYF.

The J gene is TRBJ2-2, the V gene TRBV11-2, with 12 bases lining up with TRBD1. This CDR3 spans 16 amino acids. With V trimmed by 5 bases and J by 8 bases, 9 bases remained unmatched. The V gene's germline CDR1 is SGHAT and CDR2 FQNNGV. The CDR3 sequence is CASSLPGQGASGELFF. In DNA form, the CDR3 reads TGTGCCAGCAGCCTCCCGGGACAGGGGGCGTCTGGGGAGCTGTTTTTT.

This clone was detected only once. This rearrangement joins TRBV7-8 to TRBJ2-3; TRBD1 or TRBD2 may be the D gene (5 bases each). The V gene's germline CDR1 is SGHVS and CDR2 FQNEAQ. V lost 5 bases and J lost 4, with 13 bases in between. The CDR3 spans 14 residues. The CDR3 region is CASSPGALADTQYF. CDR3 bases: TGTGCCAGCAGCCCCGGGGCCCTAGCAGATACGCAGTATTTT. The complete variable domain, with remaining parts taken from reference TRBV7-8 and TRBJ2-3, reads GAGVSQSPRYKVAKRGQDVALRCDPISGHVSLFWYQQALGQGPEFLTYFQNEAQLDKSGLPSDRFFAERPEGSVSTLKIQRTQQEDSAVYLCASSPGALADTQYFGPGTRLTVL.

The chain recombines TRBV11-2 with TRBJ2-7, with TRBD1 identical over 7 bases. Germline V lookup: CDR1 SGHAT, CDR2 FQNNGV. Trimming took 6 bases from V and 5 from J; bases not matched to a gene: 7. CDR3 length: 13 amino acids. The CDR3 DNA follows: TGTGCCAGCAGACCGGGACAGCACAACGAGCAGTACTTC. Residues: CASRPGQHNEQYF. Full variable domain (remainder filled in from reference TRBV11-2 and TRBJ2-7): EAGVAQSPRYKIIEKRQSVAFWCNPISGHATLYWYQQILGQGPKLLIQFQNNGVVDDSQLPKDRFSAERLKGVDSTLKIQPAKLEDSAVYLCASRPGQHNEQYFGPGTRLTVT.

J is TRBJ1-1 and V is TRBV7-8; weak D call: TRBD1 (6 bases). Germline V gene lookup returns CDR1 SGHVS and CDR2 FQNEAQ. Trimming removed 2 bases from V and 4 bases from J, with 14 bases in between. CDR3 length equals 15 residues. CDR3 nucleotide sequence: TGTGCCAGCAGCTTAATGGGGGGCGGTCGCACTGAAGCTTTCTTT. Encoded protein: CASSLMGGGRTEAFF.

This clone came up a few times. The same CDR3 also results from other DNA sequences found in this sample. The chain carries TRBV11-3 and TRBJ2-1; 7 positions agree with TRBD1. This CDR3 region has 14 residues. The J segment lost 3 bases and the V segment lost 1 base, leaving 0 bases of the junction unmatched. The germline CDR1 and CDR2 sequences are SGHNT and YENEEA. CDR3 region: CASSLGDSYNEQFF. CDR3 coding DNA: TGTGCCAGCAGCTTAGGGGACAGCTACAATGAGCAGTTCTTC.

The chain employs TRBV7-9 and TRBJ1-1; 8 nucleotides align to TRBD1. Germline CDR1 and CDR2: SEHNR and FQNEAQ (reference sequence). The CDR3 extends over 12 amino acids. Trimming removed 5 bases from V and 11 bases from J; junction bases left unmatched: 7. CDR3 sequence: CASSRQGYEAFF. The CDR3 DNA sequence: TGTGCCAGCAGCCGACAGGGGTATGAGGCTTTCTTT. The full variable domain, with the rest looked up from reference TRBV7-9 and TRBJ1-1, is DTGVSQNPRHKITKRGQNVTFRCDPISEHNRLYWYRQTLGQGPEFLTYFQNEAQLEKSRLLSDRFSAERPKGSFSTLEIQRTEQGDSAMYLCASSRQGYEAFFGQGTRLTVV.

The chain employs TRBV30 and TRBJ1-2; D unresolved. CDR1 and CDR2 from the germline V gene are GTSNPN and SVGIG (reference sequence). Trimming cost V 0 bases and J 7 bases, with 12 bases left between them. The CDR3 sequence is 13 residues long. The CDR3 sequence: CAWSVTVMGGYTF. In nucleotides, the CDR3 is TGTGCCTGGAGTGTAACAGTTATGGGTGGCTACACCTTC.